The clone carrying this T cell receptor beta chain was counted at least ten times. Its antigen remains unidentified. Deletions cut 8 bases from V and 4 bases from J, with 10 bases between. This CDR3 has 12 amino acids. This sample stems from a study of early T cells in non-severe SARS-CoV-2 infection. Study in general: Investigators sequenced bulk RNA drawn from unsorted whole blood, and chains remained unpaired. The study's findings and limits: Comparison of clonotypes with VDJdb favored anti-spike CD8 responses while missing private and CD4 specificities.

The TCR library protocol attached unique molecular identifiers to the individual cDNA molecules. TCRdb called the 5' RACE reads again in MiXCR, with one record for every CDR3 protein. The sample lists fewer than 50,000 distinct CDR3 sequences; less than 8.5% were seen once. The sequenced sample was whole blood. The chain combines TRBV12-3 or TRBV12-4 with TRBJ2-3, with D hard to call. The receptor was derived from an adult who was a healthcare worker with PCR-confirmed SARS-CoV-2 infection or an uninfected control (not recorded which). The CDR3 protein is CASGPEADTQYF. DNA for the CDR3: TGTGCCAGCGGACCAGAGGCAGATACGCAGTATTTT.